The T cell receptor (beta chain) under discussion was sequenced for a study of blood T cell repertoires in COVID-19. Study context: Specimens from acute and convalescent COVID-19 originated in the United States, Italy and Spain. Nucleic acid was either cDNA or gDNA, and it came from T cells, B-cell-depleted T cells, or PBMCs.

Trimming cost V 5 bases and J 6 bases; bases outside gene matches: 3. This CDR3 spans 13 amino acids. The germline CDR1 and CDR2 sequences are LNHDA and SQIVND (reference sequence). Original processing notes: Estimated nucleated cell counts came from reference gene primer amplification. The method was immunoSEQ multiplex PCR; TCRdb's version includes in-frame clones alone and lacks a portion of them. Clonal size and the V and J genes are those of that table, whereas D and trimming came from the DNA. The table records more than 45,000 clones, roughly nine tenths of them present only once. This receptor was obtained from a woman in her sixties or seventies with active COVID-19. Sequenced material: peripheral blood. This chain connects TRBV19 to TRBJ2-1; 8 bases line up with TRBD2. CDR3 residues: CASSFTSGNEQFF. For the CDR3, the DNA is TGTGCCAGTAGTTTCACTAGCGGCAATGAGCAGTTCTTC. Looking up the rest from reference TRBV19 and TRBJ2-1 gives the full variable domain: DGGITQSPKYLFRKEGQNVTLSCEQNLNHDAMYWYRQDPGQGLRLIYYSQIVNDFQKGDIAEGYSVSREKKESFPLTVTSAQKNPTAFYLCASSFTSGNEQFFGPGTRLTVL.